This passage covers 15 T cell receptor beta chains from one sample sequenced in a study of T cells in Graves' hyperthyroidism and ophthalmopathy. The CDR3 regions of TCR beta were amplified from RNA transcripts. The HTBI set primed first-round TCR CDR3 RT-PCR. Each CDR3 protein is one row after TCRdb ran MiXCR on the multiplex PCR reads. The sample has roughly 560,000 distinct CDR3 sequences, approximately 15% seen once. Sequencing input: blood. Source of these receptors: a woman in her forties with Graves' ophthalmopathy.

This clonotype came up many times. The V gene is TRBV11-2, the J gene TRBJ1-2, with unresolved D. Trimming pared 5 bases from V and 3 bases from J, leaving 19 bases between. The CDR3 runs to 16 residues. CDR1 is SGHAT, CDR2 FQNNGV, per germline. The CDR3 protein is CASSRRPGREDYGYTF. The DNA of the CDR3 is TGTGCCAGCAGCCGACGTCCGGGGAGGGAAGACTATGGCTACACCTTC.

This clonotype was counted many times. The chain combines TRBV5-1 with TRBJ1-2, with 9 positions matching TRBD1. The CDR3 loop spans 14 amino acids. V dropped 3 bases and J dropped 5; count of bases not matched to a gene: 5. The germline CDR1 and CDR2 sequences are SGHRS and YFSETQ. The CDR3 here is CASSSDRGMYGYTF. CDR3 bases: TGCGCCAGCAGCTCGGACAGGGGAATGTATGGCTACACCTTC.

This clonotype has a count of ten or more. The rearrangement uses TRBV10-3 and TRBJ1-5; unclear D gene. Germline V lookup: CDR1 ENHRY, CDR2 SYGVKD. CDR3 length: 15 residues. With 0 bases removed from V and 2 bases from J, the gap between germline ends came to 8 bases. The CDR3 spells CAISESVIGNQPQHF. Written as DNA, the CDR3 is TGTGCCATCAGTGAGTCAGTCATAGGCAATCAGCCCCAGCATTTT.

With respect to this clonotype: Just one base apart from a much larger clone, this may be a read error. The chain is built from TRBV7-2 and TRBJ2-2; D remains unclear. Between the trimmed V and J ends, which lost 7 bases and 5 bases, there was a span of 17 bases. Germline CDR1 SGHTA, CDR2 FQGNSA. This CDR3 is 15 amino acids long. The chain's CDR3 is CASKQQVLVTGELFF. CDR3 in DNA: TGTGCCAGCAAACAGCAGGTGTTAGTAACCGGGGAGCTGTTTTTT.

This clonotype was recorded at least ten times. The chain is built from TRBV20-1 and TRBJ2-2; D may match TRBD1 or TRBD2 (5 bases each). Trimming stripped 1 base from V and 0 bases from J, with 15 bases between. There are 17 residues in the CDR3. CDR1 and CDR2 from the germline V gene are DFQATT and SNEGSKA (reference sequence). CDR3 DNA: TGCAGTGCTAGAGGCGGTTGGGGGAGCGCGAACACCGGGGAGCTGTTTTTT. Translation gives CSARGGWGSANTGELFF.

This clonotype was found many times. The chain uses TRBV19 and TRBJ1-5; the match to TRBD1 covers 9 bases. V shed 7 bases, J shed 4 bases, and the junction held 8 bases outside the gene matches. The CDR3 is 15 residues long. Germline CDR1 is LNHDA and CDR2 is SQIVND (reference sequence). CDR3: CASNGGQGINQPQHF. CDR3 nucleotides: TGTGCCAGTAACGGGGGACAGGGCATAAATCAGCCCCAGCATTTT.

This clonotype was counted at least ten times. The genes are TRBV11-2 and TRBJ1-4; D is possibly TRBD1 (5 bases). V lost 5 bases and J 5 bases, leaving 18 bases between the germline ends. Germline V gene lookup returns CDR1 SGHAT and CDR2 FQNNGV. The CDR3 has 16 residues. CDR3 nucleotides: TGTGCCAGCAGCCTAACCCGGGGGGGAGGAAATGAAAAACTGTTTTTT. It codes for CASSLTRGGGNEKLFF.

At least ten counts were recorded for this clonotype. V gene TRBV28 combines with J gene TRBJ1-2, with D perhaps matching TRBD1 (5 bases). The CDR3 totals 13 residues. In germline, CDR1 is MDHEN, CDR2 SYDVKM. V was trimmed by 1 base and J by 8 bases, leaving 11 bases between them. CDR3 nucleotides: TGTGCCAGCAGTTTATCTGGGGCAGGAGGCTACACCTTC. Translating it yields CASSLSGAGGYTF.

There are many counts of this clonotype. This chain uses TRBV30 with TRBJ1-2, with a weak D call TRBD1 (5 bases). The CDR3 has 12 residues. With 2 bases removed from V and 7 bases from J, the gap between germline ends came to 11 bases. Germline loops: CDR1 GTSNPN, CDR2 SVGIG (reference sequence). The DNA for the CDR3 is TGTGCCTGGAGTAGGGGATTTGGTGGCTACACCTTC. Translation gives CAWSRGFGGYTF.

The sample holds many counts of this clonotype. The chain carries TRBV28 and TRBJ1-1; D not resolved. Trimming took off 2 bases at V and 11 bases at J, with 12 bases between the two ends. Germline CDR1 is MDHEN and CDR2 is SYDVKM. CDR3 size: 12 residues. The CDR3, as DNA: TGTGCCAGCAGTTTAGTGAGGAGGGAGGCTTTCTTT. Protein sequence: CASSLVRREAFF.

This clonotype occurred once. The chain links TRBV28 to TRBJ2-7, with 9 bases aligning to TRBD1. CDR3 length equals 15 residues. After removal of 6 bases from V and 1 base from J, the junction contained 7 bases not matched to a gene. Germline V CDR1 and CDR2: MDHEN, SYDVKM. CDR3 in DNA: TGTGCCAGCAGCCAAACAGGGGGCTGGTCCTACGAGCAGTACTTC. Residues: CASSQTGGWSYEQYF.

The table lists this clonotype with a count of one. This CDR3 reads CASSGTSGRGNEQYF. The CDR3 DNA sequence: TGTGCCAGCAGTGGGACTAGCGGGAGGGGAAACGAGCAGTACTTC. The chain carries TRBV27 and TRBJ2-7, with 16 bases that match TRBD2. Unmatched junction bases numbered 3, after V lost 5 bases and J lost 5 bases. The CDR3 is 15 residues long. The germline gives CDR1 MNHEY, CDR2 SMNVEV (reference sequence).

The chain joins TRBV12-3 or TRBV12-4 to TRBJ1-1, with D possibly TRBD1 on 6 matching bases. V lost 6 bases, J lost 11 bases, and 22 bases lay in between. The CDR3 totals 14 residues. CDR3 residues: CASRPTGYSFFAFF. CDR3 DNA: TGTGCCAGCAGACCTACAGGGTATTCTTTCTTCGCTTTCTTT.

In this sample, this clonotype turned up a few times. The chain recombines TRBV6-1 with TRBJ2-5, with a weak D call TRBD1 (6 bases). Trimming took 8 bases from V and 1 from J, leaving 14 bases between them. This CDR3 spans 14 amino acids. CDR1 and CDR2 (germline): MNHNS, SASEGT. The CDR3 loop reads CASSQQGPQETQYF. The CDR3 coding sequence is TGTGCCAGCTCACAACAGGGTCCCCAAGAGACCCAGTACTTC.

This clonotype was seen ten or more times. The chain is built from TRBV20-1 and TRBJ2-7; no clear D. The CDR3 is made up of 12 amino acids. The germline V and J ends were trimmed by 3 bases and 6 bases, with 12 bases remaining between them. Per germline, CDR1 DFQATT and CDR2 SNEGSKA (reference sequence). The CDR3 loop reads CSASGSRAEQYF. The CDR3 nucleotides read TGCAGTGCTAGCGGGTCGAGAGCCGAGCAGTACTTC.